The 22 T cell receptor beta chains below come from one sample, sequenced in a study of T-cell memory formation after mild COVID-19. Each CDR3 protein gets one entry after TCRdb re-called the 5' RACE reads with MiXCR. This sample carries about 410,000 distinct CDR3 sequences, about 20% of them seen once, and the ten largest clones take about a fifth. The sample taken for sequencing was PBMCs or a T cell subset sorted from them (not recorded which). All receptors come from a man younger than 35 who had mild COVID-19 (a few samples of this study predate the infection). Cell type and time point are not known.

V and J are TRBV11-2 and TRBJ2-7, with a possible D match to TRBD2 (6 bases). The CDR3 runs 13 residues. V lost 5 bases and J lost 7, with 15 bases in between. Per germline, CDR1 SGHAT and CDR2 FQNNGV. Here the CDR3 reads CASSPWAGGEQYV. In DNA form, the CDR3 reads TGTGCCAGCAGCCCTTGGGCCGGGGGAGAGCAGTACGTC.

The J gene is TRBJ2-3, the V gene TRBV7-9; 7 bases are shared with TRBD1. V shed 5 bases, J shed 15 bases, and the junction held 11 bases outside the gene matches. The CDR3 contains 12 residues. CDR1 is SEHNR, CDR2 FQNEAQ, per germline (reference sequence). CDR3 region: CASSQSRDSSYF. DNA of the CDR3: TGTGCCAGCAGCCAATCCCGGGACAGCTCATATTTT.

The V and J genes are TRBV27 and TRBJ1-6; D is unresolved. The CDR3 runs to 13 residues. Germline CDR1 reads MNHEY; CDR2 reads SMNVEV (reference sequence). Deletions cut 4 bases from V and 8 bases from J, with 9 bases between. The CDR3, as DNA: TGTGCCAGCAGTTGGGCTTGGGATTCACCCCTCCACTTT. It specifies CASSWAWDSPLHF.

The rearrangement uses TRBV6-5 and TRBJ1-6; D unresolved. There are 13 residues in the CDR3. Trimming shortened V by 4 bases and J by 7 bases, and 8 bases separated the two germline ends. The germline V gene encodes CDR1 MNHEY and CDR2 SVGAGI. The CDR3 DNA reads as TGTGCCAGCAGTTTCGGACTCAATTCACCCCTCCACTTT. Amino acid sequence: CASSFGLNSPLHF.

This clonotype was seen more than once but under ten times. The chain joins TRBV5-6 to TRBJ2-1, with a tentative D call TRBD2 (5 bases). Trimming shortened V by 4 bases and J by 7 bases, and 12 bases separated the two germline ends. From germline, CDR1 is SGHDT and CDR2 YYEEEE. The CDR3 covers 13 residues. CDR3 residues: CASSGEFSNEQFF. CDR3 coding DNA: TGTGCCAGCAGCGGGGAGTTTAGTAATGAGCAGTTCTTC.

J is TRBJ2-1 and V is TRBV3-1; TRBD1 is a possible D gene (6 bases). Per germline, CDR1 LGHDT and CDR2 YNNKEL (reference sequence). CDR3 length: 14 amino acids. With 1 base removed from V and 8 bases from J, the gap between germline ends came to 12 bases. The CDR3 coding sequence is TGTGCCAGCAGCCAAGGCACAGGGTGGGATGAGCAGTTCTTC. Residues: CASSQGTGWDEQFF.

This clonotype occurred a few times. DNA of the CDR3: TGCGCCAGCAGCCCTAGCGGCGCTGGCACAGATACGCAGTATTTT. Its translation: CASSPSGAGTDTQYF. The chain couples TRBV10-1 to TRBJ2-3, with 7 bases identical to TRBD2. Germline V gene lookup returns CDR1 WNHNN and CDR2 SYGVQD (reference sequence). The V and J ends lost 6 bases and 1 base, in that order; junction bases with no gene match: 7. The CDR3 runs 15 residues.

This clonotype has more than one count but fewer than ten. The V gene is TRBV7-9, the J gene TRBJ2-7; TRBD2 might be the D (5 bases). The V and J ends lost 5 bases and 1 base respectively, with 18 bases between them. The CDR3 has 16 residues. Per germline, CDR1 SEHNR and CDR2 FQNEAQ (reference sequence). CDR3 protein: CASSPLATRYSYEQYF. The CDR3 DNA is TGTGCCAGCAGCCCTCTAGCTACCCGATATTCCTACGAGCAGTACTTC.

This clonotype was seen once. CDR3 nucleotide sequence: TGCAGTGCTAGAGCGGGGACTAAGCGTGAGCAGTTCTTC. Amino acids: CSARAGTKREQFF. V is TRBV20-1 and J is TRBJ2-1; 7 nucleotides line up with TRBD2. Trimming removed 1 base from V and 9 bases from J; junction bases left unmatched: 6. Per germline, CDR1 DFQATT and CDR2 SNEGSKA (reference sequence). This CDR3 is built from 13 residues.

This chain uses TRBV28 with TRBJ1-5; 10 bases are a match to TRBD1. There are 14 residues in the CDR3. V lost 5 bases to trimming and J lost 6 bases; unmatched junction nucleotides: 4. From germline, CDR1 is MDHEN and CDR2 SYDVKM. CDR3 protein: CASSPGQGIQPQHF. CDR3 coding DNA: TGTGCCAGCAGTCCGGGACAGGGGATTCAGCCCCAGCATTTT.

This clonotype came up many times. The J gene is TRBJ2-6, the V gene TRBV29-1; D gene ambiguous. CDR1 is SQVTM, CDR2 ANQGSEA, per germline. The V gene lost 6 bases and the J gene lost 0 bases, with 6 bases spanning the gap. This CDR3 has 13 residues. DNA of the CDR3: TGCAGCGTGGCTCTCTCTGGGGCCAACGTCCTGACTTTC. As protein: CSVALSGANVLTF.

V gene TRBV5-1 combines with J gene TRBJ1-1, with no clear D. With 0 bases removed from V and 0 bases from J, the gap between germline ends came to 6 bases. Germline assignment: CDR1 SGHRS and CDR2 YFSETQ. This CDR3 has 14 amino acids. The CDR3 DNA sequence: TGCGCCAGCAGCTTGGCACGGATGAACACTGAAGCTTTCTTT. It specifies CASSLARMNTEAFF.

The V call is TRBV12-5, the J call TRBJ2-7, with a weak D call TRBD1 (5 bases). V was shortened by 2 bases and J by 6 bases, with 17 bases between the two germline ends. Germline CDR1 LGHNT, CDR2 FRNRAP. The CDR3 extends over 15 amino acids. CDR3 coding DNA: TGTGCTAGTGGTTTGAGGACACCCCCGTATGCCGAGCAGTACTTC. This gives the protein CASGLRTPPYAEQYF. Filled out from reference TRBV12-5 and TRBJ2-7, the complete variable domain reads DARVTQTPRHKVTEMGQEVTMRCQPILGHNTVFWYRQTMMQGLELLAYFRNRAPLDDSGMPKDRFSAEMPDATLATLKIQPSEPRDSAVYFCASGLRTPPYAEQYFGPGTRLTVT.

The chain employs TRBV14 and TRBJ2-1, with 9 bases lining up with TRBD2. Trimming removed 4 bases from V and 3 bases from J; junction bases left unmatched: 7. This CDR3 comprises 16 residues. CDR1 is SGHDN, CDR2 FVKESK, per germline. The CDR3 coding sequence is TGTGCCAGCAGCCCCCGCGGTAGCGGGGGCTACAATGAGCAGTTCTTC. It codes for CASSPRGSGGYNEQFF.

The chain has TRBV12-3 or TRBV12-4 and TRBJ2-3, with 9 bases aligning to TRBD1. The CDR3 runs 15 residues. The junction had 6 bases not matched to a gene; V was cut back by 5 bases and J by 3 bases. In DNA, the CDR3 is TGTGCCAGCAGTCCCGGGACAGGGACGACAGATACGCAGTATTTT. Translating it yields CASSPGTGTTDTQYF.

The DNA for the CDR3 is TGCGCCAGCAGCCAAGATAGAGCCTCCTACAATGAGCAGTTCTTC. Residues: CASSQDRASYNEQFF. V gene TRBV4-3 combines with J gene TRBJ2-1; D gene ambiguous. Germline CDR1 reads LGHNA; CDR2 reads YSLEER. CDR3 size: 15 residues. V was shortened by 0 bases and J by 0 bases, with 6 bases between the two germline ends.

The rearrangement links TRBV7-9 to TRBJ1-6, with D unresolved. The CDR3 extends over 19 amino acids. CDR1 and CDR2 (germline): SEHNR, FQNEAQ (reference sequence). Trimming removed 2 bases from V and 5 bases from J, with 22 bases in between. The DNA of the CDR3 is TGTGCCAGCAGCTTATGGCCGAGTGAGGGCAAAGGGCATAATTCACCCCTCCACTTT. Translation: CASSLWPSEGKGHNSPLHF.

This clonotype was seen at least ten times. The chain links TRBV12-3 or TRBV12-4 to TRBJ2-1, with unresolved D. This CDR3 spans 13 amino acids. Deletions cut 5 bases from V and 7 bases from J, with 12 bases between. Here the CDR3 reads CASSPDLYNEQFF. The DNA for the CDR3 is TGTGCCAGCAGTCCTGACCTTTATAATGAGCAGTTCTTC.

The V and J genes are TRBV12-3 or TRBV12-4 and TRBJ1-1; D gene unclear. V dropped 1 base and J dropped 0 bases, with 6 bases sitting between them. The CDR3 sequence is 14 residues long. This chain's CDR3 is CASSLGEMNTEAFF. CDR3 bases: TGTGCCAGCAGTTTAGGGGAAATGAACACTGAAGCTTTCTTT.

This clonotype has only a few counts. The V gene is TRBV7-9, the J gene TRBJ2-7, with TRBD2 as a possible D gene (6 bases). The CDR3 length is 13 residues. Trimming pared 5 bases from V and 0 bases from J, leaving 8 bases between. Germline loops: CDR1 SEHNR, CDR2 FQNEAQ (reference sequence). CDR3 coding DNA: TGTGCCAGCAGCCAGGACTACTCCTACGAGCAGTACGTC. Protein sequence: CASSQDYSYEQYV.

The V call is TRBV28, the J call TRBJ2-5, with 10 bases matching TRBD2. Germline loops: CDR1 MDHEN, CDR2 SYDVKM. The CDR3 length is 15 residues. The V gene end was trimmed by 5 bases and the J gene end by 5 bases; junction bases not matched to a gene: 8. CDR3 DNA: TGTGCCAGCAGTCGGAGCGGGGGGGCGAGGGAGACCCAGTACTTC. It is translated as CASSRSGGARETQYF.

In its sample, this clonotype was seen a few times. This chain connects TRBV5-5 to TRBJ1-3; no clear D. V was cut by 2 bases and J by 4 bases, with 10 bases left in between. Germline V CDR1 and CDR2: SGHKS, YYEKEE (reference sequence). The CDR3 runs 14 residues. The CDR3 DNA reads TGTGCCAGCAGCTTCGGGGTTCTGGGAAACACCATATATTTT. Protein sequence: CASSFGVLGNTIYF. Supplemented by reference TRBV5-5 and TRBJ1-3, the full variable domain reads DAGVTQSPTHLIKTRGQQVTLRCSPISGHKSVSWYQQVLGQGPQFIFQYYEKEERGRGNFPDRFSARQFPNYSSELNVNALLLGDSALYLCASSFGVLGNTIYFGEGSWLTVV.